This T cell receptor (beta chain) emerged from a study of T-cell memory formation after mild COVID-19. The germline CDR1 and CDR2 sequences are MNHEY and SVGEGT. Trimming took 6 bases from V and 3 from J, leaving 15 bases between them. CDR3 length: 15 amino acids. One entry per CDR3 protein results from TCRdb running MiXCR on the 5' RACE reads. The sample holds roughly 310,000 distinct CDR3 sequences, about a sixth seen once. Concerning this clonotype itself: The antigen remains undetermined.

Study-level results: Shrinking CD4+ clones were chiefly CM and EM; CD8+ ones were chiefly EMRA. Clones that got smaller from day 15 to 85 had even CD4/CD8, while clones growing later tipped toward CD4+.

The sequence was obtained from a man aged 18 to 30 who had mild COVID-19 (a few samples of this study predate the infection). Cell type and time point are not known. Sequenced material: PBMCs or a T cell subset sorted from them (not recorded which). The chain joins TRBV6-2 or TRBV6-3 to TRBJ2-1, with D possibly being TRBD2 (6 bases). CDR3 sequence reads: CASRLYGDFYNEQFF. In nucleotides, the CDR3 is TGTGCCAGCAGGCTATATGGGGACTTCTACAATGAGCAGTTCTTC.